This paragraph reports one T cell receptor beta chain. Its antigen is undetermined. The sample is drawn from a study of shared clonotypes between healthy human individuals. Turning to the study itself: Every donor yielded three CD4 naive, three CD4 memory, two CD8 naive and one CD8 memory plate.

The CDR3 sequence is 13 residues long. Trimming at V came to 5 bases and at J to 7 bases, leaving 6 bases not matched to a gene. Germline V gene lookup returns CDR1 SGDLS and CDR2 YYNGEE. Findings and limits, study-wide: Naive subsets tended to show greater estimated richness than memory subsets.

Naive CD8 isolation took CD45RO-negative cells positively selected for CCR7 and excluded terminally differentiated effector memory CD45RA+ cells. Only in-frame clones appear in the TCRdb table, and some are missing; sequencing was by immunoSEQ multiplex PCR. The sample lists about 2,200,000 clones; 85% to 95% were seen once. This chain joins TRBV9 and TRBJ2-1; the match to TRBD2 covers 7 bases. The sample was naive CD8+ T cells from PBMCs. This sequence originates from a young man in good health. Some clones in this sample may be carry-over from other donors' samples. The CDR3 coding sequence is TGTGCCAGCAGGAGCGGGACGGAGAATGAGCAGTTCTTC. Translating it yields CASRSGTENEQFF.